Each of the 9 T cell receptor beta chains below was sequenced from the same sample in a study of T-cell reconstitution after alpha-beta-depleted transplantation in children. Unique molecular identifiers were used to barcode this TCRbeta library. TCRdb re-called the PCR reads with MiXCR, one entry per CDR3 protein. The data show 450,000 to 600,000 distinct CDR3 sequences, approximately 13% seen once. Source: PBMCs, mostly from graft donor cells, taken 360 days after TCRalphabeta/CD19-depleted stem cell transplant. These receptors were taken from a male patient younger than 18 who had a stem cell transplant for acute myeloid leukemia, so the T cells may come from the graft donor.

This clonotype was counted only a few times. The J gene is TRBJ2-1, the V gene TRBV29-1; 9 positions agree with TRBD2. The V segment lost 8 bases and the J segment 8 bases; nucleotides outside the gene matches: 7. Germline V gene sequence: CDR1 SQVTM, CDR2 ANQGSEA. This CDR3 has 12 amino acids. The CDR3 nucleotides read TGCAGCTGGGGACTAGCTGGCGATGAGCAGTTCTTC. It is translated as CSWGLAGDEQFF.

The chain carries TRBV11-2 and TRBJ1-1, with D tentatively TRBD1 (6 bases). The germline V gene has CDR1 SGHAT and CDR2 FQNNGV. Between the trimmed V and J ends, which lost 1 base and 2 bases, there was a span of 11 bases. This CDR3 has 15 residues. The CDR3 bases are TGTGCCAGCAGCTTAGGGGGGGGGCGCAACACTGAAGCTTTCTTT. It is translated as CASSLGGGRNTEAFF.

The chain's CDR3 is CASSYPPTSGREGEQFF. For the CDR3, the DNA is TGTGCCAGCAGTTACCCCCCGACTAGCGGGAGGGAGGGTGAGCAGTTCTTC. The chain combines TRBV6-5 with TRBJ2-1, with TRBD2 matching 14 bases. Germline CDR1 MNHEY, CDR2 SVGAGI. The CDR3 loop spans 17 amino acids. The junction had 9 bases not matched to a gene; V was cut back by 2 bases and J by 9 bases.

This clonotype was observed at least ten times. The germline gene is not matched at one end of the junction; a read error may be the cause. The chain recombines TRBV4-3 with TRBJ1-2, with 7 bases that match TRBD1. The V gene's germline CDR1 is LGHNA and CDR2 YSLEER. CDR3 length: 17 amino acids. The CDR3 loop is CASSQESHRGASEGYTF. The DNA of the CDR3 is TGCGCCAGCAGTCAAGAATCTCACAGGGGCGCATCGGAGGGCTACACCTTC.

Only a few counts were recorded for this clonotype. The chain combines TRBV5-6 with TRBJ2-1; TRBD2 matches 7 bases. The CDR3 is 16 amino acids. V lost 2 bases and J lost 6; bases outside the gene matches: 11. The germline gives CDR1 SGHDT, CDR2 YYEEEE. The CDR3 is CASSFVRTSWRNEQFF. CDR3 coding DNA: TGTGCCAGCAGCTTCGTTCGGACTAGTTGGCGCAATGAGCAGTTCTTC.

In this sample, this clonotype turned up a few times. The V and J genes are TRBV9 and TRBJ1-1; 8 bases are a match to TRBD1. The CDR3 runs to 16 residues. From germline, CDR1 is SGDLS and CDR2 YYNGEE. V lost 4 bases, J lost 4 bases, and 12 bases stayed unmatched. The CDR3 nucleotides read TGTGCCAGCAGCCCTAGACAGGGGCAGGGGGGCACTGAAGCTTTCTTT. Protein product: CASSPRQGQGGTEAFF.

V gene TRBV27 combines with J gene TRBJ2-7; D tentatively reads TRBD1 or TRBD2 (5 bases each). CDR3 length: 13 amino acids. Germline V CDR1 and CDR2: MNHEY, SMNVEV (reference sequence). V was trimmed by 1 base and J by 4 bases, leaving 8 bases between them. As DNA, the CDR3 is TGTGCCAGCAGTTTATTGGGGGTTTACGAGCAGTACTTC. It is translated as CASSLLGVYEQYF.

This clonotype was found a few times. The chain carries TRBV7-2 and TRBJ2-4, with D perhaps assigned TRBD1 or TRBD2 (6 bases each). The CDR3 covers 13 residues. The V end was cut by 2 bases, the J end by 11 bases, with 13 bases between. Germline CDR1 is SGHTA and CDR2 is FQGNSA. The CDR3 region has the DNA TGTGCCAGCAGCTTAAACGGGGGCTTGGTTCAGTACTTC. This sequence encodes CASSLNGGLVQYF.

This clonotype turned up a few times. V is TRBV7-9 and J is TRBJ2-5; D may be TRBD2 (6 bases). CDR3 size: 16 residues. The V gene lost 0 bases and the J gene lost 3 bases, with 14 bases spanning the gap. Germline V gene data show CDR1 as SEHNR and CDR2 as FQNEAQ (reference sequence). This chain's CDR3 is CASSLALGSGKETQYF. The CDR3 coding sequence is TGTGCCAGCAGCTTAGCGTTGGGTAGCGGCAAAGAGACCCAGTACTTC.